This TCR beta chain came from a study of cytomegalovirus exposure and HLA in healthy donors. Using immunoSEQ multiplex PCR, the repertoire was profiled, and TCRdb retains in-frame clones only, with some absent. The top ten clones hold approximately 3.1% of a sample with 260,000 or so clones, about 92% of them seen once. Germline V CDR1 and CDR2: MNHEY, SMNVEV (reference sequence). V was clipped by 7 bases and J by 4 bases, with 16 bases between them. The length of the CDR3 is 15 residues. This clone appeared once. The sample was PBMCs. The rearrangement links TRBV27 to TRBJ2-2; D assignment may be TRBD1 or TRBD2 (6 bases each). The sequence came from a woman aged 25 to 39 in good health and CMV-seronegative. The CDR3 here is CASTRQVGGTGELFF. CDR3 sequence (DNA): TGTGCCAGCACTCGACAGGTGGGAGGCACCGGGGAGCTGTTTTTT.